Listed here is a single T cell receptor beta chain. The CDR3 consists of 12 residues. Per germline, CDR1 SGHNT and CDR2 YYREEE (reference sequence). Trimming took 1 base from V and 12 from J, leaving 11 bases between them. The data are from a study of blood T cell repertoires in COVID-19. Background on the study: The United States, Italy and Spain provided the acute and convalescent COVID-19 samples.

Seattle researchers signed up patients amid active infection and tracked them longitudinally. Original analysis: Using reference gene primer amplification, nucleated cell counts were estimated. Only in-frame clones appear in the TCRdb table, and some are missing; sequencing was by immunoSEQ multiplex PCR. V and J calls and clone size are copied from that table; D and trimming were computed from the DNA. The repertoire includes 540,000 or so clones, less than 90% of them detected once, and less than 9% sits in the top ten. The chain recombines TRBV5-4 with TRBJ1-5, with no clear D. Material for sequencing was peripheral blood. This TCR was recovered from a woman between 45 and 65 years old with COVID-19, enrolled during active disease. Here the CDR3 DNA reads TGTGCCAGCAGCTTGATCGGGGAGAGCCAGCATTTT. This codes for CASSLIGESQHF.